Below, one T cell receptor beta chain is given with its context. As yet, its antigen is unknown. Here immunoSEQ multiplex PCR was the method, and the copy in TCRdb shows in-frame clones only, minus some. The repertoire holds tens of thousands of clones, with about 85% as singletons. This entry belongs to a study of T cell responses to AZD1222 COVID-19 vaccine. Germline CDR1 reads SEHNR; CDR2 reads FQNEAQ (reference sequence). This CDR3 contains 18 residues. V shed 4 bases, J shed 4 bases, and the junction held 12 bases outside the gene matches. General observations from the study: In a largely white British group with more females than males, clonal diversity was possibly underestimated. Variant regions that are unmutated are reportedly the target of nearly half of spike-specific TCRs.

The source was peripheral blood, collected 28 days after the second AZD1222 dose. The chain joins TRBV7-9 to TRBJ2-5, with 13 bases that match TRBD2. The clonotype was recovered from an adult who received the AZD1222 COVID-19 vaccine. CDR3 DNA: TGTGCCAGCAGCTCCCGACTAGCGGGAGGCCTCCCCGGAGAGACCCAGTACTTC. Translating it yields CASSSRLAGGLPGETQYF.